This passage covers 12 T cell receptor beta chains from one sample sequenced in a study of response to subunit inactivated influenza vaccine. TCRdb passed the RT-PCR reads through MiXCR, listing each CDR3 protein once. The sample contains hundreds of thousands of distinct CDR3 sequences, around 13% of which appear only once. Sequenced material: PBMCs from blood, taken 14 to 15 days before vaccination. These receptor sequences come from a man aged 50 to 59 who received an inactivated influenza vaccine.

The genes are TRBV4-1 and TRBJ1-2, with 8 bases identical to TRBD1. V was clipped by 4 bases and J by 5 bases; unmatched bases: 9. The CDR3 length is 15 residues. Germline CDR1 and CDR2: MGHRA and YSYEKL. CDR3 amino acids: CASSPGQGGRYGYTF. The CDR3 DNA reads as TGCGCCAGCAGCCCCGGACAGGGAGGAAGGTATGGCTACACCTTC.

The DNA of the CDR3 is TGTGCCAGCAGCGACAGGGAAGGGGTAACTGAAGCTTTCTTT. Translated, it gives CASSDREGVTEAFF. The chain combines TRBV9 with TRBJ1-1; possible D gene TRBD1, 6 bases. Per germline, CDR1 SGDLS and CDR2 YYNGEE. The length of the CDR3 is 14 residues. Trimming cost V 3 bases and J 5 bases, with 14 bases left between them.

This clonotype was counted only a few times. The V and J genes are TRBV27 and TRBJ2-1, with TRBD1 matching 8 bases. Germline assignment: CDR1 MNHEY and CDR2 SMNVEV (reference sequence). This CDR3 has 17 residues. V lost 0 bases to trimming and J lost 1 base; unmatched junction nucleotides: 5. The CDR3 nucleotides are TGTGCCAGCAGTTTATCTCTCCAGGGGGCGTCCTACAATGAGCAGTTCTTC. As protein: CASSLSLQGASYNEQFF.

This clonotype occurred a few times. The J gene is TRBJ1-2, the V gene TRBV12-3 or TRBV12-4; D ambiguous. V was shortened by 1 base and J by 8 bases, with 11 bases between the two germline ends. The CDR3 is 13 amino acids. The CDR3 spells CASSLGRASGYTF. The DNA of the CDR3 is TGTGCCAGCAGTTTAGGTCGAGCGTCGGGCTACACCTTC.

This clonotype was seen only a few times. The genes are TRBV12-3 or TRBV12-4 and TRBJ2-7; D gene ambiguous. CDR3 length: 16 residues. V lost 1 base and J 2 bases, leaving 15 bases between the germline ends. The CDR3 bases are TGTGCCAGCAGTTTAGACGGGCCTCCTACCCCCTACGAGCAGTACTTC. Its translation is CASSLDGPPTPYEQYF.

The chain joins TRBV10-3 to TRBJ2-7; 9 bases fit TRBD1. The CDR3 length is 14 residues. CDR1 and CDR2 from the germline V gene are ENHRY and SYGVKD. V dropped 5 bases and J dropped 6; count of bases not matched to a gene: 8. CDR3 DNA: TGTGCCATCAGTAAACCGGGACAGGGAAGCGAGCAGTACTTC. Its translation is CAISKPGQGSEQYF.

The gene calls are TRBV10-3 and TRBJ1-1; D not resolved. Germline V gene data show CDR1 as ENHRY and CDR2 as SYGVKD. Trimming took off 2 bases at V and 1 base at J, with 5 bases between the two ends. The CDR3 spans 13 residues. CDR3 region: CAISERRNTEAFF. The CDR3 nucleotides read TGTGCCATCAGTGAGCGTAGGAACACTGAAGCTTTCTTT.

The chain is built from TRBV5-5 and TRBJ1-5, with 7 bases aligning to TRBD1. CDR3 length: 17 residues. Germline assignment: CDR1 SGHKS and CDR2 YYEKEE (reference sequence). With 2 bases clipped from V and 0 bases from J, the junction kept 8 bases outside the gene matches. CDR3 bases: TGTGCCAGCAGCTTAACCATCGACAGGGTTAGCAATCAGCCCCAGCATTTT. This codes for CASSLTIDRVSNQPQHF.

The chain uses TRBV6-2 or TRBV6-3 and TRBJ1-5; D possibly corresponds to TRBD1 (5 bases). Trimming pared 2 bases from V and 11 bases from J, leaving 16 bases between. The germline V gene encodes CDR1 MNHEY and CDR2 SVGEGT. The CDR3 extends over 14 amino acids. For the CDR3, the DNA is TGTGCCAGCAGTTACCGCAGAGGGACCTGGGCCCAGCATTTT. This sequence encodes CASSYRRGTWAQHF.

The V gene is TRBV29-1, the J gene TRBJ2-5; possible D gene TRBD2, 7 bases. The CDR3 runs to 15 residues. Germline lookup yields CDR1 SQVTM and CDR2 ANQGSEA. V dropped 6 bases and J dropped 2 bases, with 19 bases sitting between them. CDR3 coding DNA: TGCAGCGTCTACCCGAGGGGGGGCTATCAAGAGACCCAGTACTTC. Translated, it gives CSVYPRGGYQETQYF. Full variable domain (rest looked up from reference TRBV29-1 and TRBJ2-5): SAVISQKPSRDICQRGTSLTIQCQVDSQVTMMFWYRQQPGQSLTLIATANQGSEATYESGFVIDKFPISRPNLTFSTLTVSNMSPEDSSIYLCSVYPRGGYQETQYFGPGTRLLVL.

This chain links TRBV20-1 with TRBJ2-7, with 13 nucleotides matching TRBD2. The germline gives CDR1 DFQATT, CDR2 SNEGSKA (reference sequence). Trimming at V came to 4 bases and at J to 4 bases, leaving 4 bases not matched to a gene. This CDR3 is built from 14 residues. The CDR3 bases are TGCAGTGCTATTGAGACTAGCGGGAGGTACGAGCAGTACTTC. It encodes CSAIETSGRYEQYF.

In its sample, this clonotype was seen a few times. The chain carries TRBV2 and TRBJ1-2; D remains unclear. The CDR3 length is 12 residues. Germline lookup yields CDR1 SNHLY and CDR2 FYNNEI. With 8 bases removed from V and 3 bases from J, the gap between germline ends came to 10 bases. CDR3: CASGQVDYGYTF. CDR3 nucleotides: TGTGCCAGCGGTCAGGTCGACTATGGCTACACCTTC. Full variable domain (outside the CDR3, taken from reference TRBV2 and TRBJ1-2): EPEVTQTPSHQVTQMGQEVILRCVPISNHLYFYWYRQILGQKVEFLVSFYNNEISEKSEIFDDQFSVERPDGSNFTLKIRSTKLEDSAMYFCASGQVDYGYTFGSGTRLTVV.